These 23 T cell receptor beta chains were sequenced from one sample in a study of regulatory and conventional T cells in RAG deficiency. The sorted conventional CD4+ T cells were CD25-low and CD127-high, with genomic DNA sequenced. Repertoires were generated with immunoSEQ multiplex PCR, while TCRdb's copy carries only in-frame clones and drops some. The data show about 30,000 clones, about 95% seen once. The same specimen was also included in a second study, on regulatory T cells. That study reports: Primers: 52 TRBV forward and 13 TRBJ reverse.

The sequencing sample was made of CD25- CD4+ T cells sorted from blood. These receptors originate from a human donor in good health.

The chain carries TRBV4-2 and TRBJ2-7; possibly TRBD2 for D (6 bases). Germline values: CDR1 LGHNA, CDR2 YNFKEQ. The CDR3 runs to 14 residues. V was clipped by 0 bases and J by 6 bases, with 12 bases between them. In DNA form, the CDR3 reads TGTGCCAGCAGCCAAGATGCGGGGATTAGCGAGCAGTACTTC. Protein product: CASSQDAGISEQYF.

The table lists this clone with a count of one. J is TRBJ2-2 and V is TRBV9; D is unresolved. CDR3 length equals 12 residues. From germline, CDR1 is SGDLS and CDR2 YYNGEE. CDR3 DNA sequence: TGTGCTTCTGGCCCGAACACCGGGGAGCTGTTTTTT. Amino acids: CASGPNTGELFF.

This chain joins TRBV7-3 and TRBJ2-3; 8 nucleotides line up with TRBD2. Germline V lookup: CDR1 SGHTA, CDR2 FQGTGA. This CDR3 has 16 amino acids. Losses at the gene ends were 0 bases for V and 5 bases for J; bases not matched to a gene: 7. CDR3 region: CASSLTGPGGGDTQYF. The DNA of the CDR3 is TGTGCCAGCAGCTTAACGGGCCCGGGGGGGGGAGATACGCAGTATTTT.

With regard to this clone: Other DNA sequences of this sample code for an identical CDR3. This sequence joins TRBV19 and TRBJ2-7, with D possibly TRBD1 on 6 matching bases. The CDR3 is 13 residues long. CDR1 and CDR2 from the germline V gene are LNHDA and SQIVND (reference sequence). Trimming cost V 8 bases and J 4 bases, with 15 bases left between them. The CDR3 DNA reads TGTGCCAGTTCTCCGGGACAACCTTACGAGCAGTACTTC. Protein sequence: CASSPGQPYEQYF.

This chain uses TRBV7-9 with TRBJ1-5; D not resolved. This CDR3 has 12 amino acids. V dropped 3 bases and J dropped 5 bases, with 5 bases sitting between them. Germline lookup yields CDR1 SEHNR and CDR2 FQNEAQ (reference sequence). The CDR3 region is CASSFEDQPQHF. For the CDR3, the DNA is TGTGCCAGCAGCTTTGAGGATCAGCCCCAGCATTTT.

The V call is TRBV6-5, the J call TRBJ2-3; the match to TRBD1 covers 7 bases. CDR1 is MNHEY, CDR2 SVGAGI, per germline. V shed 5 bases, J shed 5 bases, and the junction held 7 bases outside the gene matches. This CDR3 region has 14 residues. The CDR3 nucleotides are TGTGCCAGCAGTGAGAGACAGGGAGAAGATACGCAGTATTTT. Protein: CASSERQGEDTQYF.

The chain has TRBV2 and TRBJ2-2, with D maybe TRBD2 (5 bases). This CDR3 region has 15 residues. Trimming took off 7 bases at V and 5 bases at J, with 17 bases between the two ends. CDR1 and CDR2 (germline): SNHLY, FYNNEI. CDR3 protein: CASIRRGGVTGELFF. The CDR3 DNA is TGTGCCAGCATCCGGAGAGGAGGAGTTACCGGGGAGCTGTTTTTT.

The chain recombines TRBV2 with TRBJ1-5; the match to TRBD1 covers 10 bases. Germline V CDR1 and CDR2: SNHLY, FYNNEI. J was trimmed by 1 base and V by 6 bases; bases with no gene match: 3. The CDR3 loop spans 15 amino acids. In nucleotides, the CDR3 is TGTGCCAGCAGGGGACAGGGGTTGAGCAATCAGCCCCAGCATTTT. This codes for CASRGQGLSNQPQHF.

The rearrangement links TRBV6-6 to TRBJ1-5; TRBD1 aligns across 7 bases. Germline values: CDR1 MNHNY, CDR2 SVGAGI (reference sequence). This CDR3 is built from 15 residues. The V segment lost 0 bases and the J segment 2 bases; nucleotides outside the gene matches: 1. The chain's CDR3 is CASSYSGTGNQPQHF. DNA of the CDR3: TGTGCCAGCAGTTACTCAGGGACAGGCAATCAGCCCCAGCATTTT.

The DNA for the CDR3 is TGTGCCAGCAGCGATTGGACAGGATCTCAAGAGACCCAGTACTTC. Residues: CASSDWTGSQETQYF. V and J are TRBV9 and TRBJ2-5, with TRBD1 matching 7 bases. Germline assignment: CDR1 SGDLS and CDR2 YYNGEE. CDR3 length: 15 residues. V was pared by 3 bases and J by 2 bases, with 7 bases of the junction left unmatched.

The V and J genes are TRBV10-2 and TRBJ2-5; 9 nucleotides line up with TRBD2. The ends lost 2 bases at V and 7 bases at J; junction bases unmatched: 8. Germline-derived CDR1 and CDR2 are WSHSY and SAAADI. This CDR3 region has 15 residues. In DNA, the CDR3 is TGCGCCAGCAGTGAGAATGGCGGGCGGGGGGGGACCCAGTACTTC. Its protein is CASSENGGRGGTQYF.

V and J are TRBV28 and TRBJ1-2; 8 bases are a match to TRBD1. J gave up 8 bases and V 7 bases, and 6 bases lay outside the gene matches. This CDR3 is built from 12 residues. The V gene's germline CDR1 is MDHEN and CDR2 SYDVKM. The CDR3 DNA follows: TGTGCCAGCACCTGGACAGGGAAAGGCTACACCTTC. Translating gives CASTWTGKGYTF.

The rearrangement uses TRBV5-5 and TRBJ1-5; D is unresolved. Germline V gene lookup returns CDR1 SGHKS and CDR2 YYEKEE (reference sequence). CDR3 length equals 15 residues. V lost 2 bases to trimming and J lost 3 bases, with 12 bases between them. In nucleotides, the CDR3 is TGTGCCAGCAGCTTCCTGGGAGAAAACAATCAGCCCCAGCATTTT. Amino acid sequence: CASSFLGENNQPQHF. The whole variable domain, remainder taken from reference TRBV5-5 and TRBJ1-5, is DAGVTQSPTHLIKTRGQQVTLRCSPISGHKSVSWYQQVLGQGPQFIFQYYEKEERGRGNFPDRFSARQFPNYSSELNVNALLLGDSALYLCASSFLGENNQPQHFGDGTRLSIL.

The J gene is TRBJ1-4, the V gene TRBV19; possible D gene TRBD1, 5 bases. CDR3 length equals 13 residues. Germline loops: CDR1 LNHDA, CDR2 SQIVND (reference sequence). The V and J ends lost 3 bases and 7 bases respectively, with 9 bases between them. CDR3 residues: CASSMEGSEKLFF. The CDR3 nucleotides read TGTGCCAGTAGTATGGAGGGGAGTGAAAAACTGTTTTTT.

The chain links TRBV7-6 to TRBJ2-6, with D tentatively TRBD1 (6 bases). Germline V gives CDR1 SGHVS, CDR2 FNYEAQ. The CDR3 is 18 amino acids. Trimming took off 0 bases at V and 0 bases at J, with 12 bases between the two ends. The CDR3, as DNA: TGTGCCAGCAGCTTAGCCCCGGACAGTTACTCTGGGGCCAACGTCCTGACTTTC. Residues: CASSLAPDSYSGANVLTF.

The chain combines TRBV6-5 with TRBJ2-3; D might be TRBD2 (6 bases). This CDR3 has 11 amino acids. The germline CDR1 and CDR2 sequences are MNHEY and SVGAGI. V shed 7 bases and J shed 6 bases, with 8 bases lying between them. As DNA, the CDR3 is TGTGCCAGCATTGGAGGGGATACGCAGTATTTT. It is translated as CASIGGDTQYF.

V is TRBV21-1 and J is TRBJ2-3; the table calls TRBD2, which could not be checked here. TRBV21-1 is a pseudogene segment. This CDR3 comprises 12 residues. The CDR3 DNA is TGTGCCAGCAGAGGCGGAATGGATACGCAGTATTTT. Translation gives CASRGGMDTQYF.

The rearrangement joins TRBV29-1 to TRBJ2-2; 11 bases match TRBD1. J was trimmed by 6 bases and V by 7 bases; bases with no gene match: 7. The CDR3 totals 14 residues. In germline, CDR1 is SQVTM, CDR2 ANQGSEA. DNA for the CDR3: TGCAGCGGCCGGGACAGGGGGTCCGCCGGGGAGCTGTTTTTT. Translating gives CSGRDRGSAGELFF.

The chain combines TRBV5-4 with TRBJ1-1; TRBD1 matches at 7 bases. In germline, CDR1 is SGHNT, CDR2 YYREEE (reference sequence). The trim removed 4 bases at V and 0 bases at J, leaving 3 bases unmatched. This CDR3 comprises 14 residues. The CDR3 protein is CASSRDSMNTEAFF. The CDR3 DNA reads TGTGCCAGCAGCCGGGACAGTATGAACACTGAAGCTTTCTTT.

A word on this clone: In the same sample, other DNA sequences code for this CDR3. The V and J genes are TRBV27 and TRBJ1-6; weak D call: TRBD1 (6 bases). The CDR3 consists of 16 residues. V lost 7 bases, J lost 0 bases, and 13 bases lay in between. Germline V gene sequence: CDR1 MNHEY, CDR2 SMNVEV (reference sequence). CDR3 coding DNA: TGTGCCAGCACTCGACAGGCTAGCTCCTATAATTCACCCCTCCACTTT. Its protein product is CASTRQASSYNSPLHF.

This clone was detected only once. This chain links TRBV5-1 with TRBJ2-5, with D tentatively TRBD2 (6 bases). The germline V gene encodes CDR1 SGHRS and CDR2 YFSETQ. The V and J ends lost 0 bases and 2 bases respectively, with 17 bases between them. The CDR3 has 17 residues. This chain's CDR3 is CASSLATGTPYQETQYF. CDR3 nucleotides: TGCGCCAGCAGCTTGGCGACGGGGACTCCTTATCAAGAGACCCAGTACTTC. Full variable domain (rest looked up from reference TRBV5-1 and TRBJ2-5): KAGVTQTPRYLIKTRGQQVTLSCSPISGHRSVSWYQQTPGQGLQFLFEYFSETQRNKGNFPGRFSGRQFSNSRSEMNVSTLELGDSALYLCASSLATGTPYQETQYFGPGTRLLVL.

CDR3 sequence reads: CASSLGASFEAFF. The CDR3 coding sequence is TGTGCCAGCAGCTTAGGTGCGAGTTTTGAAGCTTTCTTT. J is TRBJ1-1 and V is TRBV7-9; D not certain. Germline V CDR1 and CDR2: SEHNR, FQNEAQ (reference sequence). Trimming stripped 1 base from V and 7 bases from J, with 10 bases between. CDR3 length equals 13 residues.

Here the CDR3 reads CAISEYGENTEAFF. The DNA of the CDR3 is TGTGCCATCAGTGAGTACGGGGAGAACACTGAAGCTTTCTTT. This rearrangement joins TRBV10-3 to TRBJ1-1; D not resolved. Germline CDR1 and CDR2: ENHRY and SYGVKD. The CDR3 has 14 residues. With 1 base removed from V and 1 base from J, the gap between germline ends came to 7 bases.